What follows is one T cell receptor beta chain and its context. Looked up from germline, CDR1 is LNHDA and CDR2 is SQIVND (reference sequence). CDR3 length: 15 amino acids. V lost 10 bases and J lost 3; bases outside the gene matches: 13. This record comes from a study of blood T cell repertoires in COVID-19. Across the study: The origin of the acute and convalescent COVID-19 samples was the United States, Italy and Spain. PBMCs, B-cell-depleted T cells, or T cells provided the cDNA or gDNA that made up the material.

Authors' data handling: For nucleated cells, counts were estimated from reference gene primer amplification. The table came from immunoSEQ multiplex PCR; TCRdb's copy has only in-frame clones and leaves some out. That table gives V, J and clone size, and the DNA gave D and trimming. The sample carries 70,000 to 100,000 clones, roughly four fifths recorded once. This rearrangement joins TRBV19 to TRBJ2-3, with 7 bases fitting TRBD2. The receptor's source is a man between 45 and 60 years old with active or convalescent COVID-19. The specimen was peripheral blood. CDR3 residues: CATKPGTGGTDTQYF. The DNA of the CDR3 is TGTGCCACTAAACCTGGGACGGGGGGTACAGATACGCAGTATTTT.